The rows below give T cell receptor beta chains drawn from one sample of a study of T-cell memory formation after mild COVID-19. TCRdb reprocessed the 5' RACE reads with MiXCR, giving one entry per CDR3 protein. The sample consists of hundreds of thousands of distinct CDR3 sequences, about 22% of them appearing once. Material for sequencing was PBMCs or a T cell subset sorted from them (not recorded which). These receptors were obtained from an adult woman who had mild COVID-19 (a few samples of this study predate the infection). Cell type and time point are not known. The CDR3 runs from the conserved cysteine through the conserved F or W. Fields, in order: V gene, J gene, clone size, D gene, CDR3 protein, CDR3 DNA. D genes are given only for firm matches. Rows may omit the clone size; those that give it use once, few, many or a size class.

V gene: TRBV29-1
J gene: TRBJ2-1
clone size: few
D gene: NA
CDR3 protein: CSVEDPLYIRYNEQFF
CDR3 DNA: TGCAGCGTTGAAGATCCCCTCTATATAAGGTACAATGAGCAGTTCTTC

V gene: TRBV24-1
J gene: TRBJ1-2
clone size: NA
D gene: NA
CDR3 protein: CATSDWGVNYGYTF
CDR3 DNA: TGTGCCACCAGTGATTGGGGAGTGAACTATGGCTACACCTTC

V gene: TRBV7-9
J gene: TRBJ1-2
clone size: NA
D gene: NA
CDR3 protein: CASSLTDSYGYTF
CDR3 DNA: TGTGCCAGCAGCTTAACCGACAGCTATGGCTACACCTTC

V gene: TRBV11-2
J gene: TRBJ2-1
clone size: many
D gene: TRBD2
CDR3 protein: CASSLLAGVGNEQFF
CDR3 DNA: TGTGCCAGCAGCTTACTAGCGGGAGTAGGGAATGAGCAGTTCTTC

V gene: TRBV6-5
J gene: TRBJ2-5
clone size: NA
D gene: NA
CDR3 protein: CASSYSGGAETQYF
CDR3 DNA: TGTGCCAGCAGTTACTCGGGGGGGGCGGAGACCCAGTACTTC

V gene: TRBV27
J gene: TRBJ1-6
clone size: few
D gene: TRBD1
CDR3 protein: CASSSGQGSYNSPLHF
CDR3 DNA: TGTGCCAGCAGTTCAGGACAGGGTTCCTATAATTCACCCCTCCACTTT

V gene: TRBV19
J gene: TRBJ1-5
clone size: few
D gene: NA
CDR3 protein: CASSEQGLQPQHF
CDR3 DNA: TGTGCCAGCAGCGAACAGGGTTTACAGCCCCAGCATTTT

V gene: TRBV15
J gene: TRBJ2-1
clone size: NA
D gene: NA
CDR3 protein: CATSRVNSYNEQFF
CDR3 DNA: TGTGCCACCAGCAGAGTCAATTCTTACAATGAGCAGTTCTTC

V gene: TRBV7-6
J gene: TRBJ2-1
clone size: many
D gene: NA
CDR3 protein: CASSLAPREQFF
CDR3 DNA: TGTGCCAGCAGCTTAGCCCCCAGGGAGCAGTTCTTC

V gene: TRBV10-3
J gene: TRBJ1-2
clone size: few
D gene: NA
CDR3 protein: CAISEVNNYGYTF
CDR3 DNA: TGTGCCATCAGTGAGGTCAACAACTATGGCTACACCTTC

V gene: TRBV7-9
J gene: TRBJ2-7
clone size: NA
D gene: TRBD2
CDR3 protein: CASSLAASGRAFNEQYF
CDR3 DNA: TGTGCCAGCAGCTTAGCGGCTAGCGGGAGGGCTTTCAACGAGCAGTACTTC

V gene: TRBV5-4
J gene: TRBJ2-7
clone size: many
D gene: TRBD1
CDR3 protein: CASSSPGQTYEQYF
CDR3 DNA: TGTGCCAGCAGCTCGCCGGGACAGACCTACGAGCAGTACTTC

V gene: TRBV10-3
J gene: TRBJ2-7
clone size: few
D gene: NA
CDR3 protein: CAIQRRGYEQYF
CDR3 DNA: TGTGCCATCCAGCGACGGGGCTACGAGCAGTACTTC

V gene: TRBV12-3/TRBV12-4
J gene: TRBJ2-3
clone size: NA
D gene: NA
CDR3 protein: CAASGANTDTQYF
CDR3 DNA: TGTGCCGCGTCAGGGGCAAACACAGATACGCAGTATTTT

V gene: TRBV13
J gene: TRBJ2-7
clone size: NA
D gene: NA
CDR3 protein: CASSPPRGRPYEQYF
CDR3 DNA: TGTGCCAGCAGCCCCCCCCGGGGAAGACCCTACGAGCAGTACTTC

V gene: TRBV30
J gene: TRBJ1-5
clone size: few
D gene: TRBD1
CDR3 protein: CAGTGGPNQPQHF
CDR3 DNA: TGTGCCGGCACAGGGGGCCCCAATCAGCCCCAGCATTTT

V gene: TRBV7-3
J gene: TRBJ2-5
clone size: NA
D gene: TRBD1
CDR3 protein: CASGTGYEETQYF
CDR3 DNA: TGTGCCAGCGGGACAGGGTACGAAGAGACCCAGTACTTC

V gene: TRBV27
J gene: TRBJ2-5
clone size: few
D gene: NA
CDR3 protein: CASSSKGETQYF
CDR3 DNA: TGTGCCAGCAGTTCAAAGGGGGAGACCCAGTACTTC

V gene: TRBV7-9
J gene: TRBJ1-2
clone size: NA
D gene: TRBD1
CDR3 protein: CASSPPSGQVTNGYTF
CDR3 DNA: TGTGCCAGCAGCCCCCCATCCGGACAGGTTACAAATGGCTACACCTTC

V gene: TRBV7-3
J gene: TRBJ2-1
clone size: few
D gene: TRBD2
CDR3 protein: CASSSGLAGYKDSYNEQFF
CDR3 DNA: TGTGCCAGCAGCTCGGGACTAGCGGGATATAAGGACTCCTACAATGAGCAGTTCTTC

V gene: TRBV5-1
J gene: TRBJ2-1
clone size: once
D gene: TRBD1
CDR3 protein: CASSYGQGAREQFF
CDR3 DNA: TGCGCCAGCAGCTACGGACAGGGGGCAAGGGAGCAGTTCTTC

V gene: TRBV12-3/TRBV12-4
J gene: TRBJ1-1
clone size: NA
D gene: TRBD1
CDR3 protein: CASSSGGMNTEAFF
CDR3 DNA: TGTGCCAGCAGTTCAGGGGGTATGAACACTGAAGCTTTCTTT

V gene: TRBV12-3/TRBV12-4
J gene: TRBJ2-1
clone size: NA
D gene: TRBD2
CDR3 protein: CASSLLAGAVSEQFF
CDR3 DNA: TGTGCCAGCAGTTTACTAGCGGGAGCGGTTAGTGAGCAGTTCTTC

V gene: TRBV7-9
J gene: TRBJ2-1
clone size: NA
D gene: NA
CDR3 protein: CASSLGVTGKDEQFF
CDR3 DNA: TGTGCCAGCAGCTTAGGCGTTACAGGGAAGGATGAGCAGTTCTTC

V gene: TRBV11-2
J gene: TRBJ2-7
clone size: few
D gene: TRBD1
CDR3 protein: CASSYRGDRETYEQYF
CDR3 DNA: TGTGCCAGCAGCTATAGAGGGGACAGGGAGACCTACGAGCAGTACTTC

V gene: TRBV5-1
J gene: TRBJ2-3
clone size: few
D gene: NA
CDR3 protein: CASSLGLLLRDTQYF
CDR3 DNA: TGCGCCAGCAGCTTGGGCCTTTTACTGAGGGATACGCAGTATTTT

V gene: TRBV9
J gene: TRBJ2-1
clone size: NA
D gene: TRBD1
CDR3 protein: CASSTTGNEQFF
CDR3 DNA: TGTGCCAGCAGCACGACAGGGAATGAGCAGTTCTTC

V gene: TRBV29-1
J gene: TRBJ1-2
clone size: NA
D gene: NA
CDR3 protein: CSVVLGQGSNIAYGYTF
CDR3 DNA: TGCAGCGTTGTTTTGGGCCAGGGCTCGAATATTGCCTATGGCTACACCTTC

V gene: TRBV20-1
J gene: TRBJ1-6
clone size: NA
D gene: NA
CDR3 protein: CSASQGGNSPLHF
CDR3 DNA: TGCAGTGCTAGTCAGGGCGGGAATTCACCCCTCCACTTT

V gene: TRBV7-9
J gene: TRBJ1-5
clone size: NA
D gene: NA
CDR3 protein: CASSPSLDQPQHF
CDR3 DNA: TGTGCCAGCAGCCCGAGTCTCGACCAGCCCCAGCATTTT

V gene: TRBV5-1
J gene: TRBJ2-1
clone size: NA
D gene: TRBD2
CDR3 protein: CASNAGGIYNEQFF
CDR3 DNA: TGCGCCAGCAACGCGGGGGGTATTTACAATGAGCAGTTCTTC

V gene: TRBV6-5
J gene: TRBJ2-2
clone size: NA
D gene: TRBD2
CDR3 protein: CASSYSASGLAGELFF
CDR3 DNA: TGTGCCAGCAGTTACTCGGCTAGCGGGTTGGCCGGGGAGCTGTTTTTT

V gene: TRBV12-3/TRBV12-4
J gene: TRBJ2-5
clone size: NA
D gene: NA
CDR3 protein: CASGLTGEKETQYF
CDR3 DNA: TGTGCCAGCGGCCTAACCGGGGAGAAAGAGACCCAGTACTTC

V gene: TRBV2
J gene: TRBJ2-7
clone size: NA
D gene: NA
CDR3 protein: CASSPWGRGNEQYF
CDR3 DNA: TGTGCCAGCAGTCCTTGGGGCAGGGGCAACGAGCAGTACTTC

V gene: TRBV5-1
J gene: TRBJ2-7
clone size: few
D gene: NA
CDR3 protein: CASNLGARGHEQYF
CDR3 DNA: TGCGCCAGCAACTTGGGAGCCAGGGGACACGAGCAGTACTTC

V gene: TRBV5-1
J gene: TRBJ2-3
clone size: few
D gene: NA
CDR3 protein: CASRLGGAEDTQYF
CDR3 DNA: TGCGCCAGCAGGCTAGGGGGGGCGGAAGATACGCAGTATTTT

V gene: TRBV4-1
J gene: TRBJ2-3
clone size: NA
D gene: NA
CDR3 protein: CASSHSSLSTDTQYF
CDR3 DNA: TGCGCCAGCAGCCATTCTAGCCTCTCCACAGATACGCAGTATTTT

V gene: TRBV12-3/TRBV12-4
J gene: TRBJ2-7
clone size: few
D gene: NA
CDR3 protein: CASSPGSDSYEQYF
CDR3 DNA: TGTGCCAGCAGTCCGGGGTCCGATTCCTACGAGCAGTACTTC

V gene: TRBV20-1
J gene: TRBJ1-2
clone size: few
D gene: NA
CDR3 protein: CSARGLTGRNTNYGYTF
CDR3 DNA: TGCAGTGCTAGAGGCCTGACAGGTCGCAACACTAACTATGGCTACACCTTC

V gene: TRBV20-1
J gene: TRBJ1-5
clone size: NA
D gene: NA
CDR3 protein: CSARVGKGDQPQHF
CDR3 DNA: TGCAGTGCTAGGGTAGGGAAGGGGGATCAGCCCCAGCATTTT

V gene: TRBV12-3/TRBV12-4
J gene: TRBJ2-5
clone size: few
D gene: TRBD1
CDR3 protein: CASRKTGAQETQYF
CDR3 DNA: TGTGCCAGCAGGAAGACAGGGGCACAAGAGACCCAGTACTTC

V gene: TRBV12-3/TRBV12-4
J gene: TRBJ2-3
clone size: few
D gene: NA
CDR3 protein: CASSLGSPDTQYF
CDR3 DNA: TGTGCCAGCAGTTTGGGATCTCCAGATACGCAGTATTTT

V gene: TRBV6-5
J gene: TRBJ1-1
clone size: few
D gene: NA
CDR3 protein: CASSYSSGRSNTEAFF
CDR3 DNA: TGTGCCAGCAGTTACTCGAGTGGCAGGTCGAACACTGAAGCTTTCTTT

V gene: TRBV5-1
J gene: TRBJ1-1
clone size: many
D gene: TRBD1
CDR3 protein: CASSLSPGTGAMNTEAFF
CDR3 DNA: TGCGCCAGCAGCTTGAGTCCTGGGACAGGGGCTATGAACACTGAAGCTTTCTTT

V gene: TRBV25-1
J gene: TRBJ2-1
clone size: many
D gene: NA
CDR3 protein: CASSEFGGTVSYNEQFF
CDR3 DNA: TGTGCCAGCAGTGAATTTGGCGGGACCGTCTCCTACAATGAGCAGTTCTTC

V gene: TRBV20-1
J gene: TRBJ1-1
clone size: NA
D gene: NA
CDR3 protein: CSASFQGNTEAFF
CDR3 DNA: TGCAGTGCTAGTTTTCAGGGGAACACTGAAGCTTTCTTT

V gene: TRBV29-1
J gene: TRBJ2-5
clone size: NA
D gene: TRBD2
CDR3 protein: CSVELAGGSETQYF
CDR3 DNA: TGCAGCGTTGAACTAGCGGGAGGGTCGGAGACCCAGTACTTC

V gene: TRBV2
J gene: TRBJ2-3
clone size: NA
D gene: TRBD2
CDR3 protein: CATLAGATDTQYF
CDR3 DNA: TGTGCCACCTTAGCGGGAGCCACAGATACGCAGTATTTT

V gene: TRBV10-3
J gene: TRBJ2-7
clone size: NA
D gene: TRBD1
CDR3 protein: CAISGTGGHHEQYF
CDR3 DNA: TGTGCCATCAGTGGGACAGGGGGCCACCACGAGCAGTACTTC

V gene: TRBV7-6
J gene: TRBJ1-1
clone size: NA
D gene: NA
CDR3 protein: CASSPSSGGYEAFF
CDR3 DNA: TGTGCCAGCAGCCCCTCCTCGGGGGGGTATGAAGCTTTCTTT

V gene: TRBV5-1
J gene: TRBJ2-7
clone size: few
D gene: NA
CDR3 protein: CASSLERGHEQYF
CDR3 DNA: TGCGCCAGCAGCTTGGAACGGGGACACGAGCAGTACTTC

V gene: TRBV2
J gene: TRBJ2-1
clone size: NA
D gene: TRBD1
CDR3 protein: CARRVVTGGSYNEQFF
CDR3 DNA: TGTGCCAGAAGAGTCGTTACAGGGGGCTCCTACAATGAGCAGTTCTTC

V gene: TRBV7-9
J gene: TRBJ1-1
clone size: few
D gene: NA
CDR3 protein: CASTSYFEAFF
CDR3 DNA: TGTGCCAGCACCTCCTACTTTGAAGCTTTCTTT

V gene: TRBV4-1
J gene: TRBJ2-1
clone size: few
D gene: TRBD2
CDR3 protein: CASSLRLAVSSYNEQFF
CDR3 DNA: TGCGCCAGCAGCCTAAGACTAGCGGTTAGCTCCTACAATGAGCAGTTCTTC

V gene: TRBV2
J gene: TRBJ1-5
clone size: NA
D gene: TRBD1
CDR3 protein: CASSLTGEQPQHF
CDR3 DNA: TGTGCCAGCAGCCTCACAGGGGAGCAGCCCCAGCATTTT